This is a list of T cell receptor beta chains from one sample in a study of blood T cells in healthy people across ages. Via MiXCR, TCRdb re-called the 5' RACE reads, giving one row per CDR3 protein. Of 800,000 or so distinct CDR3 sequences in the sample, around 50% were seen once. The sample consisted of blood. The receptors were gathered from an elderly man in good health. The conserved cysteine and the conserved F or W are not part of the CDR3 here. For some rows the clone size is stated as once, few or many, or as a class when expanded; others skip it.

clone_size j_call v_call cdr3_aa
- TRBJ1-4 TRBV29-1 SVVGRGQEKLF
few TRBJ2-3 TRBV20-1 SAISGGGTDTQY
many TRBJ2-5 TRBV5-1 ASSFNPRSQETQY
- TRBJ1-2 TRBV21-1 ASSKSNGSSLEGRYYGYT
- TRBJ1-5 TRBV12-3/TRBV12-4 ASSPRTGNRGQPQH
few TRBJ2-1 TRBV7-2 ASSLLAGGLSYNEQF
- TRBJ2-6 TRBV28 ASRGESGANVLT
few TRBJ2-1 TRBV5-1 ASSSPVRGAALYNEQF
- TRBJ1-1 TRBV30 AWSEGVNTEAF
few TRBJ1-4 TRBV29-1 SVGRDLSEKLF
- TRBJ2-7 TRBV5-1 ASSQSRAYYEQY
many TRBJ2-2 TRBV7-2 ASSLARASGREDLF
- TRBJ2-1 TRBV20-1 SARDPGTSVNEQF
many TRBJ2-7 TRBV28 ASSSPVTYEQY
few TRBJ1-6 TRBV20-1 SATAGDIPHSPLH
- TRBJ2-5 TRBV5-1 ASSLDRLGREETQY
- TRBJ2-3 TRBV9 ASSVAVSTDTQY
few TRBJ2-7 TRBV18 ASSPIPGGKSSYEQY
few TRBJ1-4 TRBV6-1 ASSERGGNEKLF
few TRBJ1-4 TRBV7-9 ASSLAVAGGEKLF
- TRBJ2-1 TRBV29-1 SVPGQAYNEQF
- TRBJ2-5 TRBV20-1 SAVAEASVTETQY
- TRBJ2-3 TRBV7-2 ASSSPGGNTDTQY
- TRBJ1-1 TRBV2 ASRADRAVNTEAF
- - TRBV6-5 ASMDRGYEQY
- TRBJ1-2 TRBV28 ASRRDRGGSYT
many TRBJ2-5 TRBV27 ASSSSSYQETQY
- TRBJ1-1 TRBV30 AWSVNLNGMNTEAF
once TRBJ1-4 TRBV6-1 ASRSPGNEKLF
few TRBJ1-2 TRBV7-9 ASSLSAAINYGYT
- TRBJ2-5 TRBV9 ASSVSASGRQETQY
few TRBJ2-1 TRBV20-1 SARTGCEQF
few TRBJ2-3 TRBV29-1 SVFMDRDTQY
- TRBJ2-1 TRBV10-3 AISESETGKGDEQF
- TRBJ1-4 TRBV29-1 SVDSGFEKLF
many TRBJ2-3 TRBV11-2 ASSLSVGTDTQY
few TRBJ2-5 TRBV7-2 ASSRRLVETQY
few TRBJ2-5 TRBV7-2 ASSVREFQETQY
few TRBJ2-5 TRBV4-2 ASSQDPGTRETQY
- TRBJ2-1 TRBV3-1 ASSRMGLAGDNWQF
- TRBJ2-2 TRBV7-2 ASSQTSGRGYGELF
- TRBJ2-3 TRBV28 ASSPGLHTQY
- TRBJ2-3 TRBV10-3 AISLREASTDTQY
- TRBJ2-2 TRBV2 ASEGGSNTGELF
- TRBJ2-2 TRBV20-1 SARDLRSNTGELF
- TRBJ2-7 TRBV5-1 ASKGDAHAYEQY
- TRBJ2-1 TRBV5-1 ASSRSSGSNEQF
- TRBJ2-7 TRBV28 ASSPWTESTTYEQY
- TRBJ2-2 TRBV29-1 SVVRGSTGELF
few TRBJ2-1 TRBV20-1 SARTVVDEQF
- TRBJ2-7 TRBV5-1 ASSPDRPYEQY
- TRBJ1-6 TRBV10-3 AIRAGTENPPLH
- TRBJ1-1 TRBV7-2 ASSFGTGGRSTEAF